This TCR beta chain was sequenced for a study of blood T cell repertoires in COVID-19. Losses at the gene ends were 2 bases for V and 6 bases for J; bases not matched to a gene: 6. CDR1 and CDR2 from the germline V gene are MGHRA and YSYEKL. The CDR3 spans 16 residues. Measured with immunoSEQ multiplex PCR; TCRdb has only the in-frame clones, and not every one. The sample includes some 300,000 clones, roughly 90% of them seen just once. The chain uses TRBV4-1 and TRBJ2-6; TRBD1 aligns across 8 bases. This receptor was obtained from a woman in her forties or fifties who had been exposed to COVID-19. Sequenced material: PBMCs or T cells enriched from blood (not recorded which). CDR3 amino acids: CASSQPDRGAANVLTF. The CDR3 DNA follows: TGCGCCAGCAGCCAACCCGACAGGGGTGCGGCCAACGTCCTGACTTTC.